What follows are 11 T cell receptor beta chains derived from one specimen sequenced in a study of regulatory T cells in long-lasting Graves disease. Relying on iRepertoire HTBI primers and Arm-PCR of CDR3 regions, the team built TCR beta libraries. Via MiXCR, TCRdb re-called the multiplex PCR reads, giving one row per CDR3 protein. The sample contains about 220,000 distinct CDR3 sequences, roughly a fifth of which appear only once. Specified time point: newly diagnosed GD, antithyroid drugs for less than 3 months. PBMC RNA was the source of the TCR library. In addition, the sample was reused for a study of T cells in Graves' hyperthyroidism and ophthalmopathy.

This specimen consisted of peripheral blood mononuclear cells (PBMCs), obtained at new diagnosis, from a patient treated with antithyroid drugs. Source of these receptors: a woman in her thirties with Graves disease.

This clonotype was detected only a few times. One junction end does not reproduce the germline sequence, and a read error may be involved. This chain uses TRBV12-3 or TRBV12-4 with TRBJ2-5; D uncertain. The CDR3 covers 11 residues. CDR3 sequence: CASSLQETQCF. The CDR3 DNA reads TGTGCCAGCAGTTTACAAGAGACCCAGTGCTTC.

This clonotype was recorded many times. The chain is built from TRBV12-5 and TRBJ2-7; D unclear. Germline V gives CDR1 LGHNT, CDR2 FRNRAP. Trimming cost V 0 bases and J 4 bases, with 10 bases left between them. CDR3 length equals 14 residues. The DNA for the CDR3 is TGTGCTAGTGGTTTGGTACCCCCGCGGTACGAGCAGTACTTC. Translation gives CASGLVPPRYEQYF.

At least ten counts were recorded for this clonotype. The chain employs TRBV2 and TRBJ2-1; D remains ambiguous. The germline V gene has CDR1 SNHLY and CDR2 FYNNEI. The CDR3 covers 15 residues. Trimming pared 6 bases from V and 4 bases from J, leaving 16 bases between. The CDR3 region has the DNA TGTGCCAGCAGCCCCCCTATCTCGGCGTACAATGAGCAGTTCTTC. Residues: CASSPPISAYNEQFF.

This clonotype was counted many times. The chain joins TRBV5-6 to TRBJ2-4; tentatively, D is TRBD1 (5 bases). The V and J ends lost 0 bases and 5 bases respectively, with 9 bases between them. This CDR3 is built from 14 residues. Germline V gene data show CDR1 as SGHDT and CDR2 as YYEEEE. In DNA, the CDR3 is TGTGCCAGCAGCTTGGGAGGCAGGGAAAACATTCAGTACTTC. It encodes CASSLGGRENIQYF.

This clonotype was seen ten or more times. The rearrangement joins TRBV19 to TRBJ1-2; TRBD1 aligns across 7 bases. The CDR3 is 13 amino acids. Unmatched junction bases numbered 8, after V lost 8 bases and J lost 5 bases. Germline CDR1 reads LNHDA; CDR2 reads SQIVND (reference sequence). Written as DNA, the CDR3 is TGTGCCAGTGGGAAGGACAGGTGGTATGGCTACACCTTC. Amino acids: CASGKDRWYGYTF.

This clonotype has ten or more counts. This CDR3 is CASSLGLGGIIGYTF. In DNA form, the CDR3 reads TGTGCCAGCAGTTTGGGTCTGGGGGGGATTATCGGCTACACCTTC. V is TRBV28 and J is TRBJ1-2; D may be TRBD1 (5 bases). CDR1 is MDHEN and CDR2 is SYDVKM in the germline V gene. This CDR3 comprises 15 residues. V dropped 3 bases and J dropped 8 bases, with 19 bases sitting between them.

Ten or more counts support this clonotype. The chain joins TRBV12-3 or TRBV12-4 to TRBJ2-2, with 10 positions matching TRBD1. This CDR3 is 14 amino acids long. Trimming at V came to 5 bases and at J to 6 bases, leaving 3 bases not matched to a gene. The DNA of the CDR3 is TGTGCCAGCAGTGGGACAGGGGAGGCCGGGGAGCTGTTTTTT. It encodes CASSGTGEAGELFF.

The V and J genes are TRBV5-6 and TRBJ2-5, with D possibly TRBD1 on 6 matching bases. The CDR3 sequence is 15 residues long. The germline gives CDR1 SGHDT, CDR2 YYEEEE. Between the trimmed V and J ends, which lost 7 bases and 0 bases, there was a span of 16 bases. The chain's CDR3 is CASESGQRYQETQYF. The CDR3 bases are TGTGCCAGCGAGAGTGGACAGAGGTACCAAGAGACCCAGTACTTC.

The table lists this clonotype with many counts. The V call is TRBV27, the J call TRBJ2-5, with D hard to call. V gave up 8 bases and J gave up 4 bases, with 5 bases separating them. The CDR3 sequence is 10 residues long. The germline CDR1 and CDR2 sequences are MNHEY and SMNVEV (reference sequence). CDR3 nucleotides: TGTGCCAGCGGACGAGAGACCCAGTACTTC. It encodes CASGRETQYF.

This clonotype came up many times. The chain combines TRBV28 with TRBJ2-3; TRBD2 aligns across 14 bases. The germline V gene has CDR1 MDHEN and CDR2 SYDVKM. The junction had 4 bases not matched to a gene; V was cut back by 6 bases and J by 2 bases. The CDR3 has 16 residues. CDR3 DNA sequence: TGTGCCAGCAGACAGGGACTAGCGGGGGACACAGATACGCAGTATTTT. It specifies CASRQGLAGDTDTQYF.

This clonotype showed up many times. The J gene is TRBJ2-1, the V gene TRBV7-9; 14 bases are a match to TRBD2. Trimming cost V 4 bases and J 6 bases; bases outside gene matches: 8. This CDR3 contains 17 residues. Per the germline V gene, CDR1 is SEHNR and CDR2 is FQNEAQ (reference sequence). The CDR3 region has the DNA TGTGCCAGCAGCTCTAGGGACGGGACTAGCGGGAGCAATGAGCAGTTCTTC. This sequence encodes CASSSRDGTSGSNEQFF. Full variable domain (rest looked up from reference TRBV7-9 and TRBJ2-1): DTGVSQNPRHKITKRGQNVTFRCDPISEHNRLYWYRQTLGQGPEFLTYFQNEAQLEKSRLLSDRFSAERPKGSFSTLEIQRTEQGDSAMYLCASSSRDGTSGSNEQFFGPGTRLTVL.